A selection of T cell receptor beta chains follows, all from one sample in a study of T-cell memory formation after mild COVID-19. MiXCR, run by TCRdb on the 5' RACE reads, gives a single entry per CDR3 protein. The table lists a few hundred thousand distinct CDR3 sequences, around 15% of them singletons. The sequenced material came from PBMCs or a T cell subset sorted from them (not recorded which). Every receptor here comes from a man between 18 and 29 years old who had mild COVID-19 (a few samples of this study predate the infection). Cell type and time point are not known. CDR3s include the opening cysteine and the closing phenylalanine or tryptophan. A D gene is named only where the DNA matches it firmly. Part of the rows lack a size; the others show once, few, many or a class for expanded clones.

TRBV6-1	NA	TRBJ2-5	NA	CASSTGFEKTQYF	TGTGCCAGCAGCACAGGGTTTGAAAAGACCCAGTACTTC
TRBV9	NA	TRBJ2-1	few	CASSPYGWGVYNEQFF	TGTGCCAGCAGCCCCTATGGGTGGGGGGTTTACAATGAGCAGTTCTTC
TRBV5-1	NA	TRBJ2-2	NA	CASSPHTGELFF	TGCGCCAGCAGCCCGCACACCGGGGAGCTGTTTTTT
TRBV7-3	TRBD2	TRBJ2-1	few	CASSLLAGVEQFF	TGTGCCAGCAGCCTCCTAGCGGGGGTTGAGCAGTTCTTC
TRBV15	NA	TRBJ2-1	NA	CATSRGTTFYNEQFF	TGTGCCACCAGCAGAGGAACCACCTTCTACAATGAGCAGTTCTTC
TRBV7-9	NA	TRBJ1-1	NA	CASSFLEQLLVPEAFF	TGTGCCAGCAGCTTCCTGGAACAGCTTTTAGTCCCTGAAGCTTTCTTT
TRBV6-5	TRBD2	TRBJ2-6	NA	CASSYLLAGGNSGANVLTF	TGTGCCAGCAGTTACTTACTAGCGGGGGGCAACTCTGGGGCCAACGTCCTGACTTTC
TRBV4-1	TRBD1	TRBJ1-4	NA	CASSQPPTGLNEKLFF	TGCGCCAGCAGCCAACCGCCGACAGGGCTGAATGAAAAACTGTTTTTT
TRBV20-1	TRBD2	TRBJ2-2	few	CSATSSGVNTGELFF	TGCAGTGCTACTTCTAGCGGGGTGAACACCGGGGAGCTGTTTTTT
TRBV9	NA	TRBJ2-3	NA	CASSATHHLPPSTDTQYF	TGTGCCAGCAGCGCTACCCACCACCTCCCCCCTAGCACAGATACGCAGTATTTT
TRBV18	NA	TRBJ1-2	NA	CASSQGDGDNYGYTF	TGTGCCAGCTCACAAGGAGACGGGGATAACTATGGCTACACCTTC
TRBV4-3	NA	TRBJ1-5	few	CASSQDPGDQPQHF	TGCGCCAGCAGCCAAGATCCGGGAGATCAGCCCCAGCATTTT
TRBV5-1	NA	TRBJ2-2	NA	CASSLGQSGELFF	TGCGCCAGCAGCTTGGGCCAATCCGGGGAGCTGTTTTTT
TRBV27	TRBD1	TRBJ1-4	many	CASSTGATNEKLFF	TGTGCCAGCAGTACAGGGGCAACTAATGAAAAACTGTTTTTT
TRBV7-9	NA	TRBJ2-5	NA	CASSWDHRETQYF	TGTGCCAGCAGCTGGGACCACAGGGAGACCCAGTACTTC
TRBV5-1	TRBD1	TRBJ2-7	NA	CASSFSGTGGTGQYF	TGCGCCAGCAGCTTCTCCGGGACAGGGGGGACAGGGCAGTACTTC
TRBV12-3/TRBV12-4	TRBD1	TRBJ2-7	few	CASRGPGQRYEQYF	TGTGCCAGCAGGGGACCGGGACAGAGATACGAGCAGTACTTC
TRBV6-1	TRBD1	TRBJ2-3	few	CASNSDRGDTQYF	TGTGCCAGCAACTCGGACAGGGGAGATACGCAGTATTTT
TRBV5-1	NA	TRBJ1-1	few	CATTVGEDHGNTEAFF	TGCGCCACCACGGTCGGAGAAGACCATGGGAACACTGAAGCTTTCTTT
TRBV27	TRBD2	TRBJ2-5	NA	CASSFVRGEYQETQYF	TGTGCCAGCAGTTTTGTACGGGGGGAATACCAAGAGACCCAGTACTTC
TRBV3-1	NA	TRBJ1-1	few	CASSPLAGRNTEAFF	TGTGCCAGCAGCCCCCTCGCGGGGAGGAACACTGAAGCTTTCTTT
TRBV7-9	NA	TRBJ1-3	NA	CASSFTGSGNTIYF	TGTGCCAGCAGCTTTACGGGGTCAGGAAACACCATATATTTT
TRBV7-2	NA	TRBJ2-7	NA	CASSFFPGGYYEQYF	TGTGCCAGCAGCTTCTTCCCGGGCGGATACTACGAGCAGTACTTC
TRBV12-3/TRBV12-4	NA	TRBJ2-1	few	CASSLRRPLPHEQFF	TGTGCCAGCAGTTTACGGAGGCCTCTCCCCCATGAGCAGTTCTTC
TRBV2	NA	TRBJ2-5	NA	CAGSSRGETQYF	TGTGCCGGTTCGAGTCGGGGGGAGACCCAGTACTTC
TRBV5-5	NA	TRBJ2-5	few	CASSLVGAEEYQETQYF	TGTGCCAGCAGCTTGGTTGGGGCAGAAGAGTACCAAGAGACCCAGTACTTC
TRBV12-3/TRBV12-4	TRBD1	TRBJ1-6	many	CASRRGFDSPLHF	TGTGCCAGCCGCAGGGGGTTCGATTCACCCCTCCACTTT
TRBV7-8	TRBD1	TRBJ2-5	NA	CASSRTGWGETQYF	TGTGCCAGCAGCCGGACAGGGTGGGGGGAGACCCAGTACTTC
TRBV4-1	NA	TRBJ1-5	few	CASSQDPYTVSNQPQHF	TGCGCCAGCAGCCAAGATCCCTACACAGTTAGCAATCAGCCCCAGCATTTT
TRBV28	TRBD1	TRBJ1-2	NA	CASSLGTGEPYGYTF	TGTGCCAGCAGTTTAGGGACAGGGGAACCCTATGGCTACACCTTC
TRBV27	TRBD1	TRBJ2-6	few	CASSLSGWDRALPGANVLTF	TGTGCCAGCAGTTTATCTGGTTGGGACAGGGCCTTACCTGGGGCCAACGTCCTGACTTTC
TRBV7-2	NA	TRBJ2-3	NA	CASSYRRGGGPSDTQYF	TGTGCCAGCAGCTACCGTAGGGGGGGAGGGCCGTCAGATACGCAGTATTTT
TRBV23-1	NA	TRBJ2-4	many	CASSQEVNIQYF	TGCGCCAGCAGTCAAGAGGTGAACATTCAGTACTTC
TRBV5-1	NA	TRBJ1-1	many	CASSLQRNTEAFF	TGCGCCAGCAGCTTGCAACGGAACACTGAAGCTTTCTTT
TRBV19	NA	TRBJ2-1	NA	CASIGGTDNEQFF	TGTGCCAGTATCGGGGGAACGGACAATGAGCAGTTCTTC
TRBV7-2	NA	TRBJ1-5	NA	CASSVVSNQPQHF	TGTGCCAGCAGCGTTGTTAGCAATCAGCCCCAGCATTTT
TRBV18	NA	TRBJ1-1	few	CASSSREVEAFF	TGTGCCAGCTCATCCAGGGAGGTTGAAGCTTTCTTT
TRBV20-1	NA	TRBJ1-3	NA	CSANGQSNTIYF	TGCAGTGCTAACGGGCAGTCAAACACCATATATTTT
TRBV12-3/TRBV12-4	NA	TRBJ1-2	few	CASSPTGTIGYTF	TGTGCCAGCAGCCCGACAGGAACGATAGGCTACACCTTC
TRBV6-2/TRBV6-3	NA	TRBJ1-1	NA	CASSYSPTGEAFF	TGTGCCAGCAGTTACTCCCCCACAGGGGAAGCTTTCTTT
TRBV14	NA	TRBJ1-2	NA	CASSQDRFGLRGYGYTF	TGTGCCAGCAGCCAAGATCGATTTGGCCTACGAGGCTATGGCTACACCTTC
TRBV5-1	NA	TRBJ2-7	many	CASSLSGQDYEQYF	TGCGCCAGCAGCTTGAGCGGGCAGGACTACGAGCAGTACTTC
TRBV7-2	NA	TRBJ1-1	many	CASSLARGSTEAFF	TGTGCCAGCAGCTTAGCGCGGGGTAGTACTGAAGCTTTCTTT
TRBV20-1	TRBD1	TRBJ1-2	NA	CSARPWDRGKDGYTF	TGCAGTGCTAGACCCTGGGACAGGGGTAAAGATGGCTACACCTTC
TRBV7-9	NA	TRBJ1-1	few	CASSGGGDTEAFF	TGTGCCAGCAGCGGCGGGGGGGACACTGAAGCTTTCTTT
TRBV6-2/TRBV6-3	NA	TRBJ2-1	NA	CASSFSHKNYNEQFF	TGTGCCAGCAGTTTTTCGCATAAGAACTACAATGAGCAGTTCTTC
TRBV12-3/TRBV12-4	NA	TRBJ2-3	NA	CASSSQGRDTQYF	TGTGCCAGCAGTTCACAGGGGAGGGATACGCAGTATTTT
TRBV15	NA	TRBJ1-1	many	CATSRQTGTENTEAFF	TGTGCCACCAGCCGACAAACCGGGACTGAGAACACTGAAGCTTTCTTT
TRBV11-2	NA	TRBJ2-7	few	CASSLRPVTFRRLDYEQYF	TGTGCCAGCAGCTTACGACCGGTTACCTTCAGACGGTTAGACTACGAGCAGTACTTC
TRBV12-3/TRBV12-4	NA	TRBJ1-6	NA	CASSLDFGANSPLHF	TGTGCCAGCAGTTTAGATTTTGGGGCTAATTCACCCCTCCACTTT